These 29 T cell receptor beta chains share one sample of origin, sequenced in a study of T cell repertoires in urothelial bladder cancer. Profiling relied on immunoSEQ multiplex PCR, and the TCRdb table lists in-frame clones only, not all of them. Found here are some 2,500 clones, around two thirds of them singletons; the top ten hold over 12%. The specimen sequenced was bladder tissue. The source of these receptors is a human donor with a benign inflammatory bladder lesion.

The gene calls are TRBV4-2 and TRBJ2-1, with D hard to call. The V gene's germline CDR1 is LGHNA and CDR2 YNFKEQ. This CDR3 has 12 amino acids. V lost 4 bases, J lost 7 bases, and 8 bases lay in between. CDR3 protein: CASSPVGNEQFF. In DNA, the CDR3 is TGTGCCAGCAGCCCGGTCGGGAATGAGCAGTTCTTC.

The rearrangement uses TRBV20-1 and TRBJ1-1; 7 positions match TRBD1. Trimming removed 7 bases from V and 5 bases from J; junction bases left unmatched: 4. The length of the CDR3 is 11 residues. CDR1 DFQATT and CDR2 SNEGSKA come from the germline V gene (reference sequence). CDR3: CSGAGGTEAFF. Written as DNA, the CDR3 is TGCAGTGGGGCAGGGGGAACTGAAGCTTTCTTT.

This clone appeared once. The chain is built from TRBV4-2 and TRBJ1-1; D is undetermined. V was shortened by 6 bases and J by 1 base, with 18 bases between the two germline ends. This CDR3 has 16 amino acids. The germline CDR1 and CDR2 sequences are LGHNA and YNFKEQ. CDR3 sequence (DNA): TGTGCCAGCAGTCCAGCAGGTCGGAACCAGAACACTGAAGCTTTCTTT. It codes for CASSPAGRNQNTEAFF.

This chain connects TRBV18 to TRBJ2-2, with D tentatively TRBD2 (5 bases). The CDR3 is 13 amino acids. V shed 4 bases and J shed 6 bases, with 9 bases lying between them. Germline V gives CDR1 KGHSH, CDR2 LQKENI. Written as DNA, the CDR3 is TGTGCCAGCTCACGGGAGAGCGCCGGGGAGCTGTTTTTT. It encodes CASSRESAGELFF. The full variable domain, with the rest looked up from reference TRBV18 and TRBJ2-2, is NAGVMQNPRHLVRRRGQEARLRCSPMKGHSHVYWYRQLPEEGLKFMVYLQKENIIDESGMPKERFSAEFPKEGPSILRIQQVVRGDSAAYFCASSRESAGELFFGEGSRLTVL.

This clone has only a few counts. The rearrangement joins TRBV5-1 to TRBJ2-4, with D tentatively TRBD1 (5 bases). The CDR3 extends over 18 amino acids. In germline, CDR1 is SGHRS, CDR2 YFSETQ. Trimming stripped 4 bases from V and 2 bases from J, with 22 bases between. CDR3 nucleotide sequence: TGCGCCAGCAGCCCGGATTATAGGCAGGGATGGTCCAAAAACATTCAGTACTTC. Translating it yields CASSPDYRQGWSKNIQYF.

The rearrangement uses TRBV6-1 and TRBJ1-5; D uncertain. CDR1 and CDR2 (germline): MNHNS, SASEGT. V lost 7 bases, J lost 6 bases, and 13 bases lay in between. This CDR3 has 13 residues. CDR3: CASTTTLSQPQHF. The CDR3 DNA reads as TGTGCCAGCACCACCACTCTTAGTCAGCCCCAGCATTTT.

The rearrangement links TRBV5-4 to TRBJ1-1, with TRBD1 as a possible D gene (6 bases). With 4 bases removed from V and 4 bases from J, the gap between germline ends came to 20 bases. This CDR3 has 16 residues. CDR1 and CDR2 from the germline V gene are SGHNT and YYREEE (reference sequence). The CDR3, as DNA: TGTGCCAGCAGCCCAAGGAGTACAGGGTTTGGCACTGAAGCTTTCTTT. This gives the protein CASSPRSTGFGTEAFF.

V is TRBV7-9 and J is TRBJ2-3; D remains ambiguous. From germline, CDR1 is SEHNR and CDR2 FQNEAQ (reference sequence). The CDR3 covers 15 residues. The V end lost 5 bases, the J end lost 4 bases, and 16 bases lay between the germline ends. The CDR3 nucleotides are TGTGCCAGCAGCAAGACACCCATGGGATCAGATACGCAGTATTTT. It codes for CASSKTPMGSDTQYF.

The J gene is TRBJ1-1, the V gene TRBV5-1; D is undetermined. The CDR3 is made up of 14 amino acids. Germline loops: CDR1 SGHRS, CDR2 YFSETQ. With 0 bases removed from V and 1 base from J, the gap between germline ends came to 7 bases. The CDR3 region has the DNA TGCGCCAGCAGCTTGGATCAGGCGAACACTGAAGCTTTCTTT. It codes for CASSLDQANTEAFF.

This clone is large within its sample. The chain employs TRBV10-2 and TRBJ1-1; 9 positions match TRBD1. Germline values: CDR1 WSHSY, CDR2 SAAADI. The CDR3 covers 16 residues. V was pared by 7 bases and J by 0 bases, with 9 bases of the junction left unmatched. The CDR3 coding sequence is TGCGCCAGCACCAACAGGGGGCCATTAGTGAACACTGAAGCTTTCTTT. Amino acids: CASTNRGPLVNTEAFF.

For the CDR3, the DNA is TGTGCCAGCTGCAAGACAGGGGTGAACACTGAAGCTTTCTTT. Its translation: CASCKTGVNTEAFF. The V gene is TRBV2, the J gene TRBJ1-1, with 8 bases matching TRBD1. CDR3 length: 14 residues. The germline CDR1 and CDR2 sequences are SNHLY and FYNNEI. The junction had 5 bases not matched to a gene; V was cut back by 8 bases and J by 0 bases.

This clone was counted a single time. The J gene is TRBJ2-1, the V gene TRBV9; TRBD2 aligns across 9 bases. The trim removed 0 bases at V and 6 bases at J, leaving 7 bases unmatched. This CDR3 contains 16 residues. CDR1 and CDR2 (germline): SGDLS, YYNGEE. CDR3 protein: CASSVGVAGVGNEQFF. For the CDR3, the DNA is TGTGCCAGCAGCGTAGGGGTAGCGGGAGTTGGCAATGAGCAGTTCTTC.

This clone appeared a few times. The chain joins TRBV7-9 to TRBJ2-2, with D tentatively TRBD2 (6 bases). Trimming cost V 0 bases and J 4 bases, with 6 bases left between them. Germline V CDR1 and CDR2: SEHNR, FQNEAQ (reference sequence). The CDR3 is 14 residues long. DNA of the CDR3: TGTGCCAGCAGCTTAGCGGGGGGCACCGGGGAGCTGTTTTTT. Its protein product is CASSLAGGTGELFF.

The genes are TRBV5-1 and TRBJ1-4; 7 nucleotides line up with TRBD1. V gave up 0 bases and J gave up 8 bases; unmatched junction bases: 7. The length of the CDR3 is 15 residues. CDR1 is SGHRS and CDR2 is YFSETQ in the germline V gene. CDR3 DNA sequence: TGCGCCAGCAGCTTGGAACAGGGGAAAATCGAAAAACTGTTTTTT. Translation: CASSLEQGKIEKLFF.

This rearrangement joins TRBV12-5 to TRBJ1-5; D ambiguous. Germline V CDR1 and CDR2: LGHNT, FRNRAP. This CDR3 spans 14 amino acids. V shed 2 bases and J shed 1 base, with 6 bases lying between them. The CDR3 loop is CASGLTRSNQPQHF. Here the CDR3 DNA reads TGTGCTAGTGGTTTGACCCGAAGCAATCAGCCCCAGCATTTT.

The J gene is TRBJ2-7, the V gene TRBV7-9; possible D gene TRBD1, 5 bases. This CDR3 has 12 residues. The germline V gene encodes CDR1 SEHNR and CDR2 FQNEAQ (reference sequence). Trimming took off 1 base at V and 6 bases at J, with 7 bases between the two ends. In nucleotides, the CDR3 is TGTGCCAGCAGCTTAGAAGGGGCCGAGCAGTACTTC. It is translated as CASSLEGAEQYF. Full variable domain (missing parts from reference TRBV7-9 and TRBJ2-7): DTGVSQNPRHKITKRGQNVTFRCDPISEHNRLYWYRQTLGQGPEFLTYFQNEAQLEKSRLLSDRFSAERPKGSFSTLEIQRTEQGDSAMYLCASSLEGAEQYFGPGTRLTVT.

The genes are TRBV5-1 and TRBJ1-1; tentative D call: TRBD1 (6 bases). Trimming stripped 0 bases from V and 0 bases from J, with 9 bases between. CDR1 is SGHRS and CDR2 is YFSETQ in the germline V gene. This CDR3 has 15 amino acids. The CDR3 here is CASSLVGGLNTEAFF. Here the CDR3 DNA reads TGCGCCAGCAGCTTGGTCGGGGGGCTGAACACTGAAGCTTTCTTT.

CDR3 DNA sequence: TGCGCCAGCAGTGAAGGCCGGATCACACAAGAGACCCAGTACTTC. Translation: CASSEGRITQETQYF. The chain uses TRBV10-1 and TRBJ2-5; no clear D. The CDR3 spans 15 residues. The germline gives CDR1 WNHNN, CDR2 SYGVQD (reference sequence). Trimming removed 3 bases from V and 2 bases from J, with 13 bases in between.

The CDR3 loop is CASSLGGAGYTF. The DNA for the CDR3 is TGTGCCAGCAGCCTAGGGGGAGCCGGCTACACCTTC. This chain uses TRBV6-6 with TRBJ1-2; D perhaps matches TRBD1 (6 bases). The germline gives CDR1 MNHNY, CDR2 SVGAGI (reference sequence). Trimming removed 6 bases at V and 8 bases at J, with 13 bases between. CDR3 size: 12 residues.

The rearrangement joins TRBV19 to TRBJ1-5; D remains unclear. The CDR3 extends over 13 amino acids. Trimming removed 8 bases from V and 1 base from J, with 9 bases in between. Germline V CDR1 and CDR2: LNHDA, SQIVND (reference sequence). The CDR3 reads CASYMVSNQPQHF. As DNA, the CDR3 is TGTGCCAGTTACATGGTGAGCAATCAGCCCCAGCATTTT.

The gene calls are TRBV5-1 and TRBJ2-5, with TRBD1 matching 9 bases. V trimming: 7 bases; J trimming: 1 base; junction bases outside the gene matches: 8. The CDR3 sequence is 15 residues long. Germline loops: CDR1 SGHRS, CDR2 YFSETQ. This CDR3 reads CASGQQGQGQETQYF. The CDR3 DNA reads as TGCGCCAGCGGACAACAGGGACAGGGCCAAGAGACCCAGTACTTC. Supplemented by reference TRBV5-1 and TRBJ2-5, the full variable domain reads KAGVTQTPRYLIKTRGQQVTLSCSPISGHRSVSWYQQTPGQGLQFLFEYFSETQRNKGNFPGRFSGRQFSNSRSEMNVSTLELGDSALYLCASGQQGQGQETQYFGPGTRLLVL.

This clone has a single count. V gene TRBV6-1 combines with J gene TRBJ2-7, with 8 bases identical to TRBD1. The germline CDR1 and CDR2 sequences are MNHNS and SASEGT. The CDR3 consists of 14 residues. Losses at the gene ends were 6 bases for V and 2 bases for J; bases not matched to a gene: 6. The DNA for the CDR3 is TGTGCCAGCAGCCGGGACAGGTTCACCTACGAGCAGTACTTC. Protein: CASSRDRFTYEQYF.

This sequence joins TRBV23-1 and TRBJ2-7; no clear D. TRBV23-1 is assigned to the ORF class and has an uncertain function. This CDR3 has 18 residues. V was pared by 1 base and J by 0 bases, with 19 bases between. As DNA, the CDR3 is TGCGCCAGCAGTCAATTAAAAGGGTACAAGACAAGCTCCTACGAGCAGTACGTC. Translated: CASSQLKGYKTSSYEQYV.

The gene calls are TRBV7-2 and TRBJ2-7; possible D gene TRBD2, 6 bases. V was trimmed by 6 bases and J by 5 bases, leaving 20 bases between them. This CDR3 spans 15 amino acids. Germline V gene sequence: CDR1 SGHTA, CDR2 FQGNSA. Written as DNA, the CDR3 is TGTGCCAGCAGTCGAGATGGGGGGATTCTAGACGAGCAGTACGTC. Translating it yields CASSRDGGILDEQYV.

The chain is built from TRBV27 and TRBJ2-7; 8 bases map to TRBD1. Germline assignment: CDR1 MNHEY and CDR2 SMNVEV (reference sequence). Germline trimming cut 4 bases from V and 3 bases from J; bases unmatched to any gene: 14. The CDR3 runs to 17 residues. CDR3 region: CASSSKPPQGAFYEQYF. Here the CDR3 DNA reads TGTGCCAGCAGTTCCAAACCCCCGCAGGGGGCGTTCTACGAGCAGTACTTC.

This chain uses TRBV6-5 with TRBJ1-1; a possible D gene is TRBD1 (5 bases). Germline V CDR1 and CDR2: MNHEY, SVGAGI. V was shortened by 6 bases and J by 4 bases, with 15 bases between the two germline ends. The CDR3 runs to 14 residues. In nucleotides, the CDR3 is TGTGCCAGCAGGCCAACGCAGGGAGGCACTGAAGCTTTCTTT. This encodes CASRPTQGGTEAFF.

This clone was counted a few times. The chain links TRBV14 to TRBJ2-7; D gene uncertain. Trimming removed 0 bases at V and 0 bases at J, with 6 bases between. This CDR3 spans 14 amino acids. The germline V gene has CDR1 SGHDN and CDR2 FVKESK. CDR3 in amino acids: CASSQDYNSYEQYF. Here the CDR3 DNA reads TGTGCCAGCAGCCAAGATTACAACTCCTACGAGCAGTACTTC.

The J gene is TRBJ2-3, the V gene TRBV6-1, with 7 bases aligning to TRBD1. The CDR3 is made up of 15 amino acids. The germline V gene encodes CDR1 MNHNS and CDR2 SASEGT. V was pared by 7 bases and J by 2 bases, with 9 bases of the junction left unmatched. The CDR3 region has the DNA TGTGCCAGCACTGATACAGGGGTCCTCACAGATACGCAGTATTTT. It yields the protein CASTDTGVLTDTQYF.

The genes are TRBV19 and TRBJ2-1; D remains ambiguous. The CDR3 totals 13 residues. Germline CDR1 LNHDA, CDR2 SQIVND (reference sequence). Trimming stripped 7 bases from V and 3 bases from J, with 10 bases between. Here the CDR3 DNA reads TGTGCCAGTACCAGCGTTGGCTACAATGAGCAGTTCTTC. It codes for CASTSVGYNEQFF.